This T cell receptor (beta chain) was found in a study of T cells after somatic rescue of genetic block. The ends lost 6 bases at V and 4 bases at J; junction bases unmatched: 6. The CDR3 runs 14 residues. The germline gives CDR1 MNHNS, CDR2 SASEGT. The assay was immunoSEQ multiplex PCR, and TCRdb's table has in-frame clones only and misses some. The sample holds 95,000 to 120,000 clones; approximately 90% are singletons and the top ten take about 1.5%. The TCR was taken from a woman under 30. The chain couples TRBV6-1 to TRBJ1-5; 7 bases match TRBD1. The specimen sequenced was peripheral blood mononuclear cells (PBMCs). CDR3 protein: CASSRQQGNQPQHF. The CDR3 coding sequence is TGTGCCAGCAGCCGCCAACAGGGGAATCAGCCCCAGCATTTT.